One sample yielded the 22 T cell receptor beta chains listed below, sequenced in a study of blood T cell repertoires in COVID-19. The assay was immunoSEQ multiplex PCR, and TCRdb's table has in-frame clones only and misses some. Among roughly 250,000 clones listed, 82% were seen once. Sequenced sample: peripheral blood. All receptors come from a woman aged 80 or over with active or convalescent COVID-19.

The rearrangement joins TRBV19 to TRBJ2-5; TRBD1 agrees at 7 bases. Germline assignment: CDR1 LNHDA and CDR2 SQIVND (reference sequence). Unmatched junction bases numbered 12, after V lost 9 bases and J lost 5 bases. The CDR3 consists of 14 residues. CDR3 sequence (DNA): TGTGCCAGCAACCCACAAACAGGGGACGAGACCCAGTACTTC. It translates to CASNPQTGDETQYF.

The CDR3 loop is CAWSGSVRETQYF. CDR3 DNA sequence: TGTGCCTGGAGCGGTAGTGTGAGGGAGACCCAGTACTTC. The chain couples TRBV30 to TRBJ2-5; D not resolved. CDR1 is GTSNPN and CDR2 is SVGIG in the germline V gene (reference sequence). V lost 3 bases and J lost 5, with 13 bases in between. The CDR3 is 13 residues long.

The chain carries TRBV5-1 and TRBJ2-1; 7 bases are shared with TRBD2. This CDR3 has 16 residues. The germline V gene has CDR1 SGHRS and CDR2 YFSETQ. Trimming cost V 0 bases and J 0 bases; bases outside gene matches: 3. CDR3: CASSLAGGSSYNEQFF. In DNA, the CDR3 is TGCGCCAGCAGCTTGGCCGGGGGGAGCTCCTACAATGAGCAGTTCTTC.

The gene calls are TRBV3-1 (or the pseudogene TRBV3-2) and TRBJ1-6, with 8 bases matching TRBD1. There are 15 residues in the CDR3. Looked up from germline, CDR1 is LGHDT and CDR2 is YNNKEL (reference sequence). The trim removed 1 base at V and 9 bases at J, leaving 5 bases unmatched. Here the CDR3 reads CASSQGDRGGSPLHF. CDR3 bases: TGTGCCAGCAGCCAAGGCGACAGGGGTGGTTCACCCCTCCACTTT.

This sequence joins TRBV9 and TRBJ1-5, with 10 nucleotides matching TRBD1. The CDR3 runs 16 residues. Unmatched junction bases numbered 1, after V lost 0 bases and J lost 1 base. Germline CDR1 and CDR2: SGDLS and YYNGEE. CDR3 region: CASSVGTGGSNQPQHF. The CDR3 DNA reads TGTGCCAGCAGCGTAGGGACAGGGGGAAGCAATCAGCCCCAGCATTTT.

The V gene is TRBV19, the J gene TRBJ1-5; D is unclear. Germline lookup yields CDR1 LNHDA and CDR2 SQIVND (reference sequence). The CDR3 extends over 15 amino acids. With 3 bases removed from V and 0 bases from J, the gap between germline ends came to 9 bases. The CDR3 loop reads CASSMPGYSNQPQHF. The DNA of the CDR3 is TGTGCCAGTAGTATGCCCGGTTATAGCAATCAGCCCCAGCATTTT.

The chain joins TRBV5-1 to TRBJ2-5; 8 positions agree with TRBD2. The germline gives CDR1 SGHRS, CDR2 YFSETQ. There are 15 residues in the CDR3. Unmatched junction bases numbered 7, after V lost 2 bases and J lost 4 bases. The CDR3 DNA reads TGCGCCAGCAGCTTAGGACCGGGGGGGCCAGAGACCCAGTACTTC. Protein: CASSLGPGGPETQYF.

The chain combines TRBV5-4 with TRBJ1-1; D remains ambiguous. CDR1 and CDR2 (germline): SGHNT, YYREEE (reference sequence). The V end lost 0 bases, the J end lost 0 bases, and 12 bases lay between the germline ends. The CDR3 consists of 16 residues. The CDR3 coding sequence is TGTGCCAGCAGCTTGGGCCAGAATGAAATGAACACTGAAGCTTTCTTT. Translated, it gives CASSLGQNEMNTEAFF. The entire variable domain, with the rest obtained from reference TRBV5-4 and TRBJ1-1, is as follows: ETGVTQSPTHLIKTRGQQVTLRCSSQSGHNTVSWYQQALGQGPQFIFQYYREEENGRGNFPPRFSGLQFPNYSSELNVNALELDDSALYLCASSLGQNEMNTEAFFGQGTRLTVV.

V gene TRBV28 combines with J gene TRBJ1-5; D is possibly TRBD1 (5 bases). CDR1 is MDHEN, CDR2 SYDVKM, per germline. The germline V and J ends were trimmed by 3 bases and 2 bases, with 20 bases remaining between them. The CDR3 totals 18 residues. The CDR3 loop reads CASSLVAGSSVGNQPQHF. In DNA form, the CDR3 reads TGTGCCAGCAGTTTGGTGGCAGGGTCTTCAGTGGGCAATCAGCCCCAGCATTTT.

CDR3 sequence reads: CASSLVGQERSPLHF. The CDR3 DNA sequence: TGTGCCAGCAGCTTAGTGGGCCAGGAGCGGTCACCCCTCCACTTT. This chain links TRBV5-4 with TRBJ1-6; no reliable D call. The CDR3 spans 15 residues. Trimming cost V 2 bases and J 10 bases, with 16 bases left between them. CDR1 SGHNT and CDR2 YYREEE come from the germline V gene (reference sequence).

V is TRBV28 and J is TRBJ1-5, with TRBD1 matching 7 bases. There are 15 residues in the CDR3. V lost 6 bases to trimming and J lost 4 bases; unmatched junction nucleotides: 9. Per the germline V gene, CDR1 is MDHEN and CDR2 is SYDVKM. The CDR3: CASRLLGTANQPQHF. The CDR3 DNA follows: TGTGCCAGCAGACTCCTCGGGACAGCTAATCAGCCCCAGCATTTT.

This CDR3 is CASSEGPYSYGYTF. CDR3 nucleotides: TGTGCCAGCAGTGAAGGCCCCTACAGCTATGGCTACACCTTC. V gene TRBV6-1 combines with J gene TRBJ1-2; D uncertain. CDR3 length equals 14 residues. V was trimmed by 1 base and J by 4 bases, leaving 10 bases between them. The germline gives CDR1 MNHNS, CDR2 SASEGT.

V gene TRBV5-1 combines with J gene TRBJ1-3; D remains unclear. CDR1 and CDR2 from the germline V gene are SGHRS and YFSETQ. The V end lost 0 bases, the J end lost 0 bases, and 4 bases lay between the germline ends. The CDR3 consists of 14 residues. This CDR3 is CASSLAVSGNTIYF. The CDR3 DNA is TGCGCCAGCAGCTTGGCCGTCTCTGGAAACACCATATATTTT.

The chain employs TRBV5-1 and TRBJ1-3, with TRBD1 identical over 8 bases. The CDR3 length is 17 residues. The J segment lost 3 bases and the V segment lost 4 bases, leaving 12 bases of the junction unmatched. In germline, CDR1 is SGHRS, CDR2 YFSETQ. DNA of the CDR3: TGCGCCAGCAGCCTGGGACAGGATGGATGGAGTGGAAACACCATATATTTT. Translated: CASSLGQDGWSGNTIYF.

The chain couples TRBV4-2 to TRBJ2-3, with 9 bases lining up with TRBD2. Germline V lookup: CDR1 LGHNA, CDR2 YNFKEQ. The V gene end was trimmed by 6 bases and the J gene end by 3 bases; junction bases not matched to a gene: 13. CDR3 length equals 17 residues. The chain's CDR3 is CASRRVIAGVQTDTQYF. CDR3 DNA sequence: TGTGCCAGCAGGCGGGTTATAGCGGGGGTTCAAACAGATACGCAGTATTTT.

The CDR3 loop is CASSQILAGEDHEQYF. As DNA, the CDR3 is TGTGCCAGCAGCCAGATACTAGCGGGGGAGGACCACGAGCAGTACTTC. The rearrangement links TRBV7-8 to TRBJ2-7; 11 positions match TRBD2. V shed 5 bases and J 5 bases; nucleotides not matched to a gene: 11. The CDR3 consists of 16 residues. Germline V gives CDR1 SGHVS, CDR2 FQNEAQ. The full variable domain, its missing parts supplied by reference TRBV7-8 and TRBJ2-7, is GAGVSQSPRYKVAKRGQDVALRCDPISGHVSLFWYQQALGQGPEFLTYFQNEAQLDKSGLPSDRFFAERPEGSVSTLKIQRTQQEDSAVYLCASSQILAGEDHEQYFGPGTRLTVT.

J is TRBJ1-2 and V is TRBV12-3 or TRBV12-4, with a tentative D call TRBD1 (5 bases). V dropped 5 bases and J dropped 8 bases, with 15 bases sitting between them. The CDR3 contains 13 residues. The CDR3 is CASSASGGEGYTF. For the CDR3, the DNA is TGTGCCAGCAGTGCCTCCGGGGGAGAGGGCTACACCTTC.

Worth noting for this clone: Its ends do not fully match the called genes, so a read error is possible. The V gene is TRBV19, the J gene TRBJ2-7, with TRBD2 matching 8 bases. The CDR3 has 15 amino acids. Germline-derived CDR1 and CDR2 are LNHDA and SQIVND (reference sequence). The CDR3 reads CASSMTREVMYEQYF. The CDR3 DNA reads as TGTGCCAGTAGTATGACGCGGGAGGTGATGTACGAACAGTACTTC.

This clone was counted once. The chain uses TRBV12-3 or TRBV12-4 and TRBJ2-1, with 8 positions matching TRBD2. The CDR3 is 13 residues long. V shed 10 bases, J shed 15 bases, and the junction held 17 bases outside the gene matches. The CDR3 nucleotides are TGTGCCACCCTTCTTATGGGCGGGGGGCCTCCGTTCTTC. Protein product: CATLLMGGGPPFF.

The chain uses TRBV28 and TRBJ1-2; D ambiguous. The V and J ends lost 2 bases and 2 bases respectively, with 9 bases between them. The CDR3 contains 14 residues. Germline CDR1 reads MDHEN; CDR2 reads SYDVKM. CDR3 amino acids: CASSLEGDNYGYTF. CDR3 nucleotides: TGTGCCAGCAGTTTAGAGGGTGACAACTATGGCTACACCTTC.

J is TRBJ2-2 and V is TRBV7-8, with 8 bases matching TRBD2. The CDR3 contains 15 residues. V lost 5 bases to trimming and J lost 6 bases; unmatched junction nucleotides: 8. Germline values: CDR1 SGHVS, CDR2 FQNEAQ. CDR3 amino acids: CASSRSGGASGELFF. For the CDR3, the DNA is TGTGCCAGCAGCCGGAGCGGGGGCGCCTCCGGGGAGCTGTTTTTT.

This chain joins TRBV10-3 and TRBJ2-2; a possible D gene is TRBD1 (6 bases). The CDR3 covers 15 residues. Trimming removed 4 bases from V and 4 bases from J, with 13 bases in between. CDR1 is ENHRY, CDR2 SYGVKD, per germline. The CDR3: CAISAGDAGTGELFF. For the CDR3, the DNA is TGTGCCATCAGTGCAGGGGATGCGGGCACCGGGGAGCTGTTTTTT.